This entry concerns a single TCR beta chain. The antigen this receptor binds is unknown. The sample holds no much larger clone one base away, and base qualities are not on file. The source of the sample is a study of T cell changes during pregnancy in multiple sclerosis (dated by TCRdb to between 2019 and 2020). In terms of the full investigation: Changes in the T cell repertoire over the course of pregnancy were examined in this study in women with multiple sclerosis.

The method was the immunoSEQ multiplex PCR assay. In TCRdb, the immuneACCESS table is reduced to in-frame sequences with V and J assigned. These tables do not hold every clone; where another copy was compared, an unresolved V gene accounts for under half, and the others remain unexplained. Across this sample there are tens of thousands of clones, with 80% to 95% seen only once. In total, the top ten clones hold around 2% of the sample. The CDR3 starts with the cysteine, ends with the phenylalanine, and has 16 residues. Only the CDR3 portion is preserved as DNA: 48 bases, with reading frame beginning at the first base. V lost 4 bases and J lost 6 bases, and the count of bases not matched to a germline gene is 11. CDR1 and CDR2 are drawn from the germline V gene: SGDLS, YYNGEE.

The chain uses TRBV9 and TRBJ2-1; 9 central nucleotides agree with TRBD2. This TCR was sampled from a female donor with multiple sclerosis, enrolled in a pregnancy study. Here the sequenced sample was peripheral blood, taken in the third trimester of pregnancy. The CDR3: CASSSSPSGIINEQFF. Here is the DNA: TGTGCCAGCAGCTCCTCGCCTAGCGGGATAATCAATGAGCAGTTCTTC.